The 31 T cell receptor beta chains below come from one sample, sequenced in a study of blood T cell repertoires in COVID-19. Method: immunoSEQ multiplex PCR; TCRdb's copy keeps in-frame clones and lacks some. The data contain about 230,000 clones, approximately 82% of them singletons. What was sequenced was peripheral blood. The receptor set was obtained from a man aged 40-49 years who had recovered from COVID-19.

The sample holds one count of this clone. The chain recombines TRBV5-1 with TRBJ1-1; 10 bases line up with TRBD1. Germline V lookup: CDR1 SGHRS, CDR2 YFSETQ. The CDR3 extends over 14 amino acids. V lost 4 bases to trimming and J lost 3 bases; unmatched junction nucleotides: 3. CDR3 sequence: CASSRQGAYTEAFF. DNA of the CDR3: TGCGCCAGCAGCCGACAGGGGGCCTACACTGAAGCTTTCTTT.

This chain uses TRBV15 with TRBJ2-5; D possibly corresponds to TRBD2 (6 bases). Germline CDR1 reads LNHNV; CDR2 reads YYDKDF (reference sequence). There are 15 residues in the CDR3. V dropped 3 bases and J dropped 4 bases, with 15 bases sitting between them. The CDR3 loop is CATSRGGEGAETQYF. The CDR3 DNA reads as TGTGCCACCAGCAGGGGGGGTGAGGGCGCAGAGACCCAGTACTTC. The entire variable domain, with the rest obtained from reference TRBV15 and TRBJ2-5, is as follows: DAMVIQNPRYQVTQFGKPVTLSCSQTLNHNVMYWYQQKSSQAPKLLFHYYDKDFNNEADTPDNFQSRRPNTSFCFLDIRSPGLGDTAMYLCATSRGGEGAETQYFGPGTRLLVL.

The chain combines TRBV24-1 with TRBJ1-4, with a tentative D call TRBD1 (5 bases). V was shortened by 4 bases and J by 4 bases, with 12 bases between the two germline ends. Germline loops: CDR1 KGHDR, CDR2 SFDVKD. CDR3 size: 15 residues. CDR3 sequence reads: CATSELTVSNEKLFF. In DNA, the CDR3 is TGTGCCACCAGTGAGCTGACAGTAAGTAATGAAAAACTGTTTTTT.

The sample holds a few counts of this clone. For the CDR3, the DNA is TGCGCCAGCAAGGAGGGGGCGGTGGATGGAAACACCATATATTTT. It yields the protein CASKEGAVDGNTIYF. The chain uses TRBV5-1 and TRBJ1-3, with 7 bases aligning to TRBD1. CDR1 is SGHRS and CDR2 is YFSETQ in the germline V gene. Losses at the gene ends were 6 bases for V and 3 bases for J; bases not matched to a gene: 9. This CDR3 is 15 amino acids long.

V is TRBV29-1 and J is TRBJ2-3; D is possibly TRBD2 (5 bases). CDR1 SQVTM and CDR2 ANQGSEA come from the germline V gene. Trimming took 4 bases from V and 3 from J, leaving 20 bases between them. The CDR3 is made up of 16 amino acids. In DNA, the CDR3 is TGCAGCGTTGTGGGCCGGGGTCAGTACCGGACAGATACGCAGTATTTT. Protein product: CSVVGRGQYRTDTQYF.

The CDR3 loop reads CASSFEADGYTF. For the CDR3, the DNA is TGTGCCAGCAGCTTCGAAGCGGATGGCTACACCTTC. The V call is TRBV11-2, the J call TRBJ1-2; D call uncertain. The CDR3 has 12 residues. Per germline, CDR1 SGHAT and CDR2 FQNNGV. V was clipped by 3 bases and J by 6 bases, with 8 bases between them. Variable domain in full (rest from reference TRBV11-2 and TRBJ1-2): EAGVAQSPRYKIIEKRQSVAFWCNPISGHATLYWYQQILGQGPKLLIQFQNNGVVDDSQLPKDRFSAERLKGVDSTLKIQPAKLEDSAVYLCASSFEADGYTFGSGTRLTVV.

This CDR3 reads CASSLSRGPVYTDTQYF. For the CDR3, the DNA is TGTGCCAGCAGCTTGAGCAGGGGGCCTGTGTACACAGATACGCAGTATTTT. The chain combines TRBV5-6 with TRBJ2-3; 8 bases map to TRBD1. V was pared by 1 base and J by 2 bases, with 9 bases of the junction left unmatched. This CDR3 is built from 17 residues. CDR1 and CDR2 from the germline V gene are SGHDT and YYEEEE.

The genes are TRBV7-8 and TRBJ2-7; TRBD2 agrees at 9 bases. This CDR3 contains 15 residues. The trim removed 1 base at V and 0 bases at J, leaving 1 base unmatched. Germline loops: CDR1 SGHVS, CDR2 FQNEAQ. The CDR3 coding sequence is TGTGCCAGCAGCTTAGGGCGGGAGGGCTCCTACGAGCAGTACTTC. This codes for CASSLGREGSYEQYF.

The rearrangement joins TRBV30 to TRBJ1-6, with TRBD1 matching over 9 bases. In germline, CDR1 is GTSNPN, CDR2 SVGIG (reference sequence). V gave up 5 bases and J gave up 4 bases; unmatched junction bases: 9. CDR3 length: 16 residues. CDR3 region: CAWLSQGAPYNSPLHF. CDR3 nucleotide sequence: TGTGCCTGGCTCTCACAGGGGGCACCGTATAATTCACCCCTCCACTTT. Drawing the rest from reference TRBV30 and TRBJ1-6, the complete variable domain is SQTIHQWPATLVQPVGSPLSLECTVEGTSNPNLYWYRQAAGRGLQLLFYSVGIGQISSEVPQNLSASRPQDRQFILSSKKLLLSDSGFYLCAWLSQGAPYNSPLHFGNGTRLTVT.

This sequence joins TRBV6-4 and TRBJ2-3, with 9 bases that match TRBD1. The CDR3 contains 15 residues. The germline V gene encodes CDR1 MRHNA and CDR2 SNTAGT. V dropped 3 bases and J dropped 0; count of bases not matched to a gene: 1. The CDR3: CASSEDRGSTDTQYF. The CDR3 DNA reads TGTGCCAGCAGTGAGGACAGGGGAAGCACAGATACGCAGTATTTT.

The chain couples TRBV6-1 to TRBJ1-5; D possibly corresponds to TRBD1 (6 bases). The V gene's germline CDR1 is MNHNS and CDR2 SASEGT. The ends were cut back, 6 bases at V and 3 bases at J, with 12 bases in the middle. The CDR3 extends over 14 amino acids. The CDR3 DNA follows: TGTGCCAGCAGGAATGGACAGTTCAATCAGCCCCAGCATTTT. Protein: CASRNGQFNQPQHF.

The chain uses TRBV7-2 and TRBJ2-7; the match to TRBD2 covers 8 bases. The CDR3 spans 13 residues. Germline CDR1 is SGHTA and CDR2 is FQGNSA. The V and J ends lost 4 bases and 6 bases, in that order; junction bases with no gene match: 5. The CDR3 reads CASSSGGAVEQYF. CDR3 DNA sequence: TGTGCCAGCAGCTCCGGGGGGGCAGTCGAGCAGTACTTC.

The V call is TRBV4-1, the J call TRBJ2-7; D remains ambiguous. CDR1 and CDR2 (germline): MGHRA, YSYEKL. Trimming cost V 0 bases and J 3 bases, with 6 bases left between them. There are 13 residues in the CDR3. CDR3 protein: CASSQDPRYEQYF. CDR3 coding DNA: TGCGCCAGCAGCCAAGATCCGCGCTACGAGCAGTACTTC.

This clone was observed once. J is TRBJ2-3 and V is TRBV18; D not resolved. Between the trimmed V and J ends, which lost 3 bases and 1 base, there was a span of 11 bases. The CDR3 runs 15 residues. Germline-derived CDR1 and CDR2 are KGHSH and LQKENI. CDR3 sequence (DNA): TGTGCCAGCTCACCCTCCTCTCGGGGCACAGATACGCAGTATTTT. Protein product: CASSPSSRGTDTQYF.

This rearrangement joins TRBV9 to TRBJ2-3, with D possibly matching TRBD2 (5 bases). The germline V gene encodes CDR1 SGDLS and CDR2 YYNGEE. The CDR3 runs 18 residues. V gave up 0 bases and J gave up 2 bases, with 19 bases separating them. In DNA form, the CDR3 reads TGTGCCAGCAGCGTAGCGTTAGCGTCGGCAGGAAACACAGATACGCAGTATTTT. Its protein is CASSVALASAGNTDTQYF.

The CDR3 nucleotides read TGCGCCAGCAGCACAAGGGACAGCCGTAGTGAAAAACTGTTTTTT. Its translation is CASSTRDSRSEKLFF. This chain connects TRBV5-1 to TRBJ1-4; 7 nucleotides agree with TRBD1. This CDR3 spans 15 amino acids. Germline V gene data show CDR1 as SGHRS and CDR2 as YFSETQ. J was trimmed by 7 bases and V by 4 bases; bases with no gene match: 10.

The rearrangement joins TRBV5-8 to TRBJ1-2; tentative D call: TRBD1 (5 bases). The CDR3 has 14 amino acids. Trimming took 0 bases from V and 4 from J, leaving 10 bases between them. The germline CDR1 and CDR2 sequences are SGHTS and YDEGEE. The CDR3 bases are TGTGCCAGCAGCTTGGCGGCGGGGCCCTATGGCTACACCTTC. It is translated as CASSLAAGPYGYTF.

In this sample, this clone turned up a few times. This sequence joins TRBV7-2 and TRBJ1-2; D ambiguous. Germline CDR1 and CDR2: SGHTA and FQGNSA. Trimming pared 2 bases from V and 5 bases from J, leaving 18 bases between. The CDR3 covers 16 residues. CDR3 region: CASSLMAQPEGYGYTF. The CDR3 DNA is TGTGCCAGCAGCTTAATGGCTCAACCGGAGGGTTATGGCTACACCTTC.

The V gene is TRBV12-3 or TRBV12-4, the J gene TRBJ1-1; D remains unclear. The CDR3 is 13 amino acids. Deletions cut 3 bases from V and 1 base from J, with 6 bases between. The CDR3 loop reads CASSFGGNTEAFF. The DNA for the CDR3 is TGTGCCAGCAGTTTCGGAGGGAACACTGAAGCTTTCTTT.

The chain recombines TRBV7-9 with TRBJ1-2, with a possible D match to TRBD1 (5 bases). Trimming pared 3 bases from V and 2 bases from J, leaving 13 bases between. Germline CDR1 and CDR2: SEHNR and FQNEAQ (reference sequence). This CDR3 comprises 15 residues. The CDR3: CASSLWGEGNYGYTF. In nucleotides, the CDR3 is TGTGCCAGCAGCTTGTGGGGGGAGGGCAACTATGGCTACACCTTC.

This clone is a singleton in its sample. The sample holds other DNA sequences that translate to the same CDR3. The chain couples TRBV7-2 to TRBJ2-7; 12 nucleotides line up with TRBD2. The J segment lost 2 bases and the V segment lost 5 bases, leaving 4 bases of the junction unmatched. The CDR3 is 15 amino acids. CDR1 and CDR2 (germline): SGHTA, FQGNSA. In DNA, the CDR3 is TGTGCCAGCAGCCTGCTAGCGGGAGGGCCCTACGAGCAGTACTTC. Amino acids: CASSLLAGGPYEQYF.

This clone was picked up one time. The chain is built from TRBV5-1 and TRBJ1-6; weak D call: TRBD1 (5 bases). CDR1 and CDR2 from the germline V gene are SGHRS and YFSETQ. The V end lost 0 bases, the J end lost 4 bases, and 8 bases lay between the germline ends. The CDR3 extends over 15 amino acids. The CDR3 sequence: CASSLATAYNSPLHF. The CDR3 DNA reads as TGCGCCAGCAGCTTGGCGACAGCATATAATTCACCCCTCCACTTT.

This clone was counted a single time. This sequence joins TRBV5-6 and TRBJ1-1, with D possibly TRBD1 on 5 matching bases. Germline loops: CDR1 SGHDT, CDR2 YYEEEE. This CDR3 is 13 amino acids long. The ends were cut back, 4 bases at V and 3 bases at J, with 10 bases in the middle. For the CDR3, the DNA is TGTGCCAGCAGCCCCCGACAGTACACTGAAGCTTTCTTT. Translation gives CASSPRQYTEAFF.

This clone has just one count. V and J are TRBV7-2 and TRBJ1-2; possible D gene TRBD1, 5 bases. Germline assignment: CDR1 SGHTA and CDR2 FQGNSA. The V and J ends lost 1 base and 1 base respectively, with 16 bases between them. CDR3 size: 17 residues. The chain's CDR3 is CASSLGVDSRLNYGYTF. The CDR3 coding sequence is TGTGCCAGCAGCTTAGGAGTCGACAGCCGCCTTAACTATGGCTACACCTTC.

The rearrangement uses TRBV9 and TRBJ2-5; 9 nucleotides line up with TRBD1. The V gene's germline CDR1 is SGDLS and CDR2 YYNGEE. The CDR3 is 14 amino acids. Germline trimming cut 10 bases from V and 4 bases from J; bases unmatched to any gene: 11. The chain's CDR3 is CASTTGQGRETQYF. CDR3 in DNA: TGTGCCTCCACTACGGGACAGGGTAGAGAGACCCAGTACTTC.

This clone was seen only once. The CDR3 here is CASSIFAGDIDTQYF. The CDR3 DNA sequence: TGTGCCAGTAGTATATTTGCGGGAGATATAGATACGCAGTATTTT. The chain joins TRBV19 to TRBJ2-3; TRBD2 matches at 7 bases. J gave up 5 bases and V 2 bases, and 7 bases lay outside the gene matches. Germline V gives CDR1 LNHDA, CDR2 SQIVND (reference sequence). The CDR3 loop spans 15 amino acids. The full variable domain, with the rest looked up from reference TRBV19 and TRBJ2-3, is DGGITQSPKYLFRKEGQNVTLSCEQNLNHDAMYWYRQDPGQGLRLIYYSQIVNDFQKGDIAEGYSVSREKKESFPLTVTSAQKNPTAFYLCASSIFAGDIDTQYFGPGTRLTVL.

V gene TRBV18 combines with J gene TRBJ1-2; no firm D call. The CDR3 totals 14 residues. CDR1 KGHSH and CDR2 LQKENI come from the germline V gene. Trimming removed 3 bases at V and 3 bases at J, with 11 bases between. The CDR3 region is CASSPPVTDYGYTF. CDR3 nucleotides: TGTGCCAGCTCACCCCCGGTCACGGACTATGGCTACACCTTC.

The chain is built from TRBV6-5 and TRBJ1-1; the D is unclear. The CDR3 is 13 amino acids. The V end was cut by 0 bases, the J end by 5 bases, with 7 bases between. Per germline, CDR1 MNHEY and CDR2 SVGAGI. The CDR3 sequence is CASSYSARTEAFF. CDR3 DNA: TGTGCCAGCAGTTACTCAGCCAGGACTGAAGCTTTCTTT.

The chain employs TRBV5-1 and TRBJ2-2; the match to TRBD2 covers 7 bases. Germline values: CDR1 SGHRS, CDR2 YFSETQ. V lost 6 bases, J lost 3 bases, and 5 bases stayed unmatched. This CDR3 contains 14 residues. The CDR3 DNA sequence: TGCGCCAGCACGGCGGGAGCCGACACCGGGGAGCTGTTTTTT. Translation gives CASTAGADTGELFF.

The chain combines TRBV10-2 with TRBJ2-7, with a tentative D call TRBD2 (5 bases). Trimming took 4 bases from V and 1 from J, leaving 8 bases between them. The germline V gene has CDR1 WSHSY and CDR2 SAAADI. There are 13 residues in the CDR3. The CDR3 reads CASSVSGSYEQYF. Written as DNA, the CDR3 is TGCGCCAGCAGTGTCTCGGGGTCCTACGAGCAGTACTTC.

The chain recombines TRBV2 with TRBJ1-5; TRBD1 matches at 8 bases. Unmatched junction bases numbered 17, after V lost 3 bases and J lost 4 bases. Germline CDR1 SNHLY, CDR2 FYNNEI. The CDR3 spans 19 residues. CDR3 amino acids: CASSDIHGQGTRRNQPQHF. In DNA form, the CDR3 reads TGTGCCAGCAGTGACATCCACGGACAGGGAACTCGGAGGAATCAGCCCCAGCATTTT.